This section outlines one T cell receptor beta chain sequence together with its context. What antigen it recognizes has not been identified. Base qualities are missing; no much larger clone stands one base away. This sample is part of a study of blood T cell repertoires in COVID-19 (dated by TCRdb to about 2020). For the wider study: Samples from collaborators originated in the United States, Italy and Spain and spanned both the acute and convalescent phases of COVID-19. The material from the prospective study consisted of cDNA or gDNA derived from T cells, B-cell-depleted T cells, or PBMCs. Subjects who had been exposed to COVID-19, were actively infected with it, or had recovered from it provided the deeply sampled blood TCRbeta repertoires that made up the dataset. A freely available public database, intended as a resource for researchers studying the immune response to SARS-CoV-2, is where the repertoires were released. The samples were drawn from two sources: the first 160 participants of the ongoing ImmuneRACE study, and over 950 subjects contributed by 6 global collaborators. Sample metadata almost always included a de-identified subject ID, COVID-19 status, age in years and sex. HLA class I and class II types, where available, came from metadata supplied by the sample provider rather than from assay-based typing. The research as a whole found: The amount of clinical and demographic metadata varied by source and participant and was provided uncurated.

Each collaborating institution followed its own protocols to collect whole blood in K2EDTA tubes. For TCRbeta analysis, collaborator samples were shipped as frozen whole blood, as isolated PBMCs, or as DNA extracted from either sample type. Including cysteine and phenylalanine, the CDR3 has 15 amino acids. The only DNA kept is the CDR3, 45 bases in frame from the first base. CDR1 GTSNPN and CDR2 SVGIG are derived from the germline V gene (reference sequence). V loses 0 bases of germline sequence and J loses 3 bases, and the interval between the two ends is 15 bases. TCRbeta CDR3 regions were amplified from genomic DNA by means of the immunoSEQ Assay, a bias-controlled multiplex PCR. In the original analysis: Within the assay, amplification of reference gene primers was used to estimate how many nucleated cells each sample contained. To quantify the absolute abundance of each unique TCRbeta CDR3 rearrangement, sequence reads were collapsed and filtered. Productive Simpson clonality was computed per sample as the square root of Simpson's diversity index over productive rearrangements. TCRdb retrieved this table from immuneACCESS and kept in-frame rearrangements only. Not all clones are present; in checked studies, unresolved V genes account for under half, and no reason is known for the remainder. For V, J and clone size, that table is used; D and trimming come from the DNA. The sample table lists 63,000 or so clones, approximately 79% of them with a count of one. Clones ranked in the top ten supply over 9% of the sample.

The sequence was obtained from a human donor in a cohort sampled during active COVID-19. The sequenced material came from peripheral blood. The V gene is TRBV30 and the J gene is TRBJ2-7, with TRBD2 tentatively as D gene (5 bases match). Read as DNA, the sequence is TGTGCCTGGAGTGTATCGAGGACTTTGCGCTACGAGCAGTACTTC. Translated, this gives CAWSVSRTLRYEQYF.